Below are 8 T cell receptor beta chains sequenced from a single sample in a study of cytomegalovirus exposure and HLA in healthy donors. Researchers ran the PCR with 60 Vbeta and 13 Jbeta primers. Sequencing used immunoSEQ multiplex PCR; TCRdb keeps in-frame clones, though not all of them. The table lists some 120,000 clones, 76% of them singletons. Specimen: PBMCs. These receptors were obtained from a man aged 45-65 years in good health and CMV-seronegative.

The rearrangement joins TRBV2 to TRBJ2-1; tentatively, D is TRBD1 (5 bases). Trimming removed 2 bases at V and 5 bases at J, with 13 bases between. The CDR3 covers 15 residues. In germline, CDR1 is SNHLY, CDR2 FYNNEI. The CDR3 sequence: CASSEFVGPNNEQFF. The DNA for the CDR3 is TGTGCCAGCAGTGAATTTGTGGGGCCCAACAATGAGCAGTTCTTC.

This clone was found once. The gene calls are TRBV7-2 and TRBJ2-7; the D gene is possibly TRBD1 (6 bases). The CDR3 has 16 residues. CDR1 is SGHTA, CDR2 FQGNSA, per germline. Trimming removed 1 base from V and 5 bases from J, with 18 bases in between. The CDR3 sequence: CASSLVGSTGRHEQYF. The CDR3 DNA reads as TGTGCCAGCAGCTTAGTTGGTAGTACAGGGCGCCACGAGCAGTACTTC.

The V and J genes are TRBV6-6 and TRBJ2-7; possible D gene TRBD2, 5 bases. This CDR3 has 11 amino acids. Germline values: CDR1 MNHNY, CDR2 SVGAGI (reference sequence). The ends were cut back, 5 bases at V and 6 bases at J, with 8 bases in the middle. CDR3 in amino acids: CASSGGFEQYF. In DNA, the CDR3 is TGTGCCAGCAGTGGCGGGTTCGAGCAGTACTTC.

The V gene is TRBV5-1, the J gene TRBJ1-1; 9 bases map to TRBD1. The V segment lost 0 bases and the J segment 3 bases; nucleotides outside the gene matches: 6. Germline CDR1 and CDR2: SGHRS and YFSETQ. This CDR3 contains 16 residues. Here the CDR3 DNA reads TGCGCCAGCAGCTTGGGGACAGGGGTTCGCGACACTGAAGCTTTCTTT. Amino acid sequence: CASSLGTGVRDTEAFF.

The V call is TRBV9, the J call TRBJ2-3, with D tentatively TRBD2 (6 bases). The CDR3 has 16 amino acids. V lost 0 bases, J lost 1 base, and 12 bases lay in between. The germline CDR1 and CDR2 sequences are SGDLS and YYNGEE. The CDR3 DNA follows: TGTGCCAGCAGCGTAGCGGCGGGACTGGGCACAGATACGCAGTATTTT. Protein: CASSVAAGLGTDTQYF.

The chain carries TRBV12-5 and TRBJ1-3; possible D gene TRBD1, 6 bases. There are 17 residues in the CDR3. Germline V gives CDR1 LGHNT, CDR2 FRNRAP. V was shortened by 3 bases and J by 0 bases, with 15 bases between the two germline ends. CDR3 in DNA: TGTGCTAGTGGTTTCCCGCCGACAGGCCGCTCTGGAAACACCATATATTTT. The encoded protein is CASGFPPTGRSGNTIYF.

The rearrangement joins TRBV7-9 to TRBJ2-1, with 10 bases matching TRBD2. The CDR3 consists of 14 residues. Per the germline V gene, CDR1 is SEHNR and CDR2 is FQNEAQ (reference sequence). V lost 6 bases, J lost 4 bases, and 3 bases stayed unmatched. The CDR3 DNA is TGTGCCAGCAGTGGTAGCGGGGGGTACAATGAGCAGTTCTTC. This sequence encodes CASSGSGGYNEQFF.

The sample holds a few counts of this clone. The V and J genes are TRBV6-1 and TRBJ2-7; the match to TRBD1 covers 7 bases. In germline, CDR1 is MNHNS, CDR2 SASEGT. The CDR3 loop spans 14 amino acids. V trimming: 1 base; J trimming: 4 bases; junction bases outside the gene matches: 4. The CDR3 sequence is CASSEERGLYEQYV. The CDR3, as DNA: TGTGCCAGCAGTGAAGAGAGGGGGCTGTACGAGCAGTACGTC.